The 20 T cell receptor beta chains below all came from one sample that was sequenced in a study of cytomegalovirus exposure and HLA in healthy donors. The PCR employed 60 Vbeta primers together with 13 Jbeta primers. Profiled with immunoSEQ multiplex PCR; TCRdb holds only in-frame clones, not every one. Altogether roughly 89,000 clones are present, approximately 72% being singletons, with the ten largest covering around 9.1%. Sequencing used PBMCs. These receptors came from a man aged 25 to 45 in good health and CMV-seropositive.

The chain has TRBV19 and TRBJ2-5, with TRBD1 as a possible D gene (5 bases). With 5 bases removed from V and 4 bases from J, the gap between germline ends came to 14 bases. The CDR3 length is 14 residues. Germline V lookup: CDR1 LNHDA, CDR2 SQIVND (reference sequence). The CDR3 loop is CASSPWGQGETQYF. The CDR3 DNA sequence: TGTGCCAGTAGTCCCTGGGGCCAGGGAGAGACCCAGTACTTC.

The rearrangement uses TRBV10-3 and TRBJ2-6, with TRBD1 matching 8 bases. CDR3 length: 16 amino acids. Losses at the gene ends were 10 bases for V and 0 bases for J; bases not matched to a gene: 8. CDR1 is ENHRY, CDR2 SYGVKD, per germline. The CDR3 region has the DNA TGTGCCAACGGACAGGGTAGGAGCTCTGGGGCCAACGTCCTGACTTTC. Its translation is CANGQGRSSGANVLTF.

This clone has only one observation. J is TRBJ1-2 and V is TRBV30; 8 bases line up with TRBD1. Germline CDR1 is GTSNPN and CDR2 is SVGIG (reference sequence). The CDR3 length is 13 residues. V lost 2 bases to trimming and J lost 9 bases; unmatched junction nucleotides: 8. The CDR3 protein is CAWSTGQVSRYTF. The CDR3 DNA reads TGTGCCTGGAGTACGGGACAGGTATCTCGCTACACCTTC.

This clone was counted between two and nine times. The chain couples TRBV6-5 to TRBJ1-4; tentative D call: TRBD1 (6 bases). The V gene's germline CDR1 is MNHEY and CDR2 SVGAGI. The CDR3 loop spans 14 amino acids. Trimming shortened V by 2 bases and J by 7 bases, and 11 bases separated the two germline ends. The CDR3 DNA sequence: TGTGCCAGCAGTTACGGGGGGGCGAGTGAAAAACTGTTTTTT. Translation gives CASSYGGASEKLFF.

This clone turned up a few times. The CDR3 is CASRLPPGNTIYF. In DNA form, the CDR3 reads TGTGCCAGCAGACTACCCCCCGGAAACACCATATATTTT. The chain couples TRBV7-2 to TRBJ1-3; D is undetermined. The V end was cut by 6 bases, the J end by 4 bases, with 10 bases between. Germline lookup yields CDR1 SGHTA and CDR2 FQGNSA. The CDR3 length is 13 residues.

The V call is TRBV6-5, the J call TRBJ1-5; no definite D call. The germline V and J ends were trimmed by 6 bases and 5 bases, with 8 bases remaining between them. Germline V lookup: CDR1 MNHEY, CDR2 SVGAGI. The CDR3 is 12 residues long. The CDR3 DNA is TGTGCCAGCAGACACCAGGATCAGCCCCAGCATTTT. Amino acid sequence: CASRHQDQPQHF.

The chain has TRBV4-1 and TRBJ1-2; D gene unclear. From germline, CDR1 is MGHRA and CDR2 YSYEKL. This CDR3 contains 13 residues. Trimming took off 0 bases at V and 4 bases at J, with 6 bases between the two ends. The CDR3: CASSQDNGYGYTF. CDR3 DNA sequence: TGCGCCAGCAGCCAAGATAACGGCTATGGCTACACCTTC.

The chain employs TRBV28 and TRBJ1-1; D not resolved. This CDR3 is 13 amino acids long. The V end lost 2 bases, the J end lost 12 bases, and 16 bases lay between the germline ends. Germline CDR1 and CDR2: MDHEN and SYDVKM. DNA for the CDR3: TGTGCCAGCAGTTTAGAGGCGGCCAGGAGGACTTTCTTT. Translated, it gives CASSLEAARRTFF.

The chain has TRBV5-1 and TRBJ1-2; 9 bases agree with TRBD1. Germline V gene sequence: CDR1 SGHRS, CDR2 YFSETQ. V dropped 4 bases and J dropped 10; count of bases not matched to a gene: 5. CDR3 length: 12 residues. In DNA, the CDR3 is TGCGCCAGCAGCCGCGGACAGGGGATCTACACCTTC. Translation gives CASSRGQGIYTF.

The chain carries TRBV9 and TRBJ1-2; D might be TRBD1 (6 bases). Per the germline V gene, CDR1 is SGDLS and CDR2 is YYNGEE. The length of the CDR3 is 13 residues. The V end lost 4 bases, the J end lost 3 bases, and 10 bases lay between the germline ends. CDR3 sequence: CASSTRQDYGYTF. DNA of the CDR3: TGTGCCAGCAGCACCCGACAGGACTATGGCTACACCTTC.

The V call is TRBV9, the J call TRBJ2-5; TRBD2 matches 7 bases. The trim removed 4 bases at V and 7 bases at J, leaving 10 bases unmatched. This CDR3 has 14 amino acids. Germline assignment: CDR1 SGDLS and CDR2 YYNGEE. The CDR3 DNA follows: TGTGCCAGCAGCCCCCGGGAGGCCGTCGGGACCCAGTACTTC. Its protein product is CASSPREAVGTQYF.

This chain links TRBV5-1 with TRBJ2-7, with D possibly being TRBD2 (5 bases). The V gene lost 0 bases and the J gene lost 2 bases, with 9 bases spanning the gap. Germline V gives CDR1 SGHRS, CDR2 YFSETQ. This CDR3 region has 14 residues. For the CDR3, the DNA is TGCGCCAGCAGCTTGGACGGGGTCCCCTACGAGCAGTACTTC. It is translated as CASSLDGVPYEQYF.

The J gene is TRBJ2-3, the V gene TRBV18, with TRBD2 identical over 11 bases. Per the germline V gene, CDR1 is KGHSH and CDR2 is LQKENI. The CDR3 extends over 19 amino acids. J was trimmed by 2 bases and V by 0 bases; bases with no gene match: 10. This CDR3 reads CASSPPRPGLAETTDTQYF. In DNA, the CDR3 is TGTGCCAGCTCACCACCCAGACCGGGACTAGCGGAGACCACAGATACGCAGTATTTT.

The V and J genes are TRBV28 and TRBJ2-7, with 8 positions matching TRBD2. The CDR3 sequence is 15 residues long. The germline V gene has CDR1 MDHEN and CDR2 SYDVKM. Trimming took 3 bases from V and 5 from J; bases not matched to a gene: 9. The CDR3 sequence is CASSLRRGGLDEQYF. The DNA for the CDR3 is TGTGCCAGCAGTTTGAGACGGGGGGGGCTCGACGAGCAGTACTTC.

V and J are TRBV14 and TRBJ2-1; 7 nucleotides agree with TRBD2. This CDR3 comprises 15 residues. The V gene's germline CDR1 is SGHDN and CDR2 FVKESK. J gave up 3 bases and V 1 base, and 3 bases lay outside the gene matches. The CDR3 DNA follows: TGTGCCAGCAGCCAAGCGCGGACTAGCTACAATGAGCAGTTCTTC. It encodes CASSQARTSYNEQFF.

The chain joins TRBV28 to TRBJ1-1, with TRBD1 matching 10 bases. The CDR3 totals 15 residues. Germline V gene sequence: CDR1 MDHEN, CDR2 SYDVKM. J gave up 4 bases and V 5 bases, and 7 bases lay outside the gene matches. Here the CDR3 reads CASSIRQGAVTEAFF. CDR3 bases: TGTGCCAGCAGTATCAGACAGGGGGCCGTCACTGAAGCTTTCTTT. Supplemented by reference TRBV28 and TRBJ1-1, the full variable domain reads DVKVTQSSRYLVKRTGEKVFLECVQDMDHENMFWYRQDPGLGLRLIYFSYDVKMKEKGDIPEGYSVSREKKERFSLILESASTNQTSMYLCASSIRQGAVTEAFFGQGTRLTVV.

This sequence joins TRBV5-1 and TRBJ1-5; D ambiguous. The V gene lost 4 bases and the J gene lost 3 bases, with 17 bases spanning the gap. The germline V gene has CDR1 SGHRS and CDR2 YFSETQ. This CDR3 has 16 amino acids. The CDR3 DNA sequence: TGCGCCAGCAGCCCCGGGGATGCTCGGTTCAATCAGCCCCAGCATTTT. Its protein is CASSPGDARFNQPQHF. The whole variable domain, filled in from reference TRBV5-1 and TRBJ1-5, reads KAGVTQTPRYLIKTRGQQVTLSCSPISGHRSVSWYQQTPGQGLQFLFEYFSETQRNKGNFPGRFSGRQFSNSRSEMNVSTLELGDSALYLCASSPGDARFNQPQHFGDGTRLSIL.

This chain uses TRBV5-1 with TRBJ2-5, with 12 bases aligning to TRBD2. The CDR3 is made up of 18 amino acids. J was trimmed by 4 bases and V by 1 base; bases with no gene match: 11. Germline CDR1 is SGHRS and CDR2 is YFSETQ. The CDR3 region is CASSLRLAGGPVTETQYF. The CDR3 DNA reads TGCGCCAGCAGCTTGCGGCTAGCGGGGGGGCCCGTAACAGAGACCCAGTACTTC.

The rearrangement joins TRBV6-6 to TRBJ1-6; D is ambiguous. Per the germline V gene, CDR1 is MNHNY and CDR2 is SVGAGI (reference sequence). Trimming stripped 0 bases from V and 3 bases from J, with 6 bases between. The CDR3 has 15 amino acids. The CDR3 DNA reads as TGTGCCAGCAGTTACTCGGCAGGCTATAATTCACCCCTCCACTTT. This gives the protein CASSYSAGYNSPLHF.

The V call is TRBV11-2, the J call TRBJ2-2; unclear D gene. Germline V gene data show CDR1 as SGHAT and CDR2 as FQNNGV. V lost 5 bases, J lost 0 bases, and 7 bases lay in between. The CDR3 is 14 amino acids. CDR3 sequence: CASSGLANTGELFF. CDR3 nucleotides: TGTGCCAGCAGCGGGCTTGCGAACACCGGGGAGCTGTTTTTT.